The present T cell receptor (beta chain) was sequenced within a study of technical replicates of blood from a handful of donors. The method was immunoSEQ multiplex PCR; TCRdb's version includes in-frame clones alone and lacks a portion of them. The table lists around 80,000 clones, 85% to 95% of them singletons, with about 0.23% in the top ten. The sequenced material came from T cells isolated from PBMCs. This clonotype was obtained from a human donor in good health.

CDR3 protein: CASSLQGELFF. In nucleotides, the CDR3 is TGCGCCAGCAGCTTACAGGGGGAGCTGTTTTTT. J is TRBJ2-2 and V is TRBV5-1; D not certain. The V end lost 2 bases, the J end lost 8 bases, and 4 bases lay between the germline ends. The CDR3 consists of 11 residues. CDR1 SGHRS and CDR2 YFSETQ come from the germline V gene.